Below, 7 T cell receptor beta chains from the same sample are listed, as sequenced in a study of T cells in Graves' hyperthyroidism and ophthalmopathy (dated 2019 in TCRdb). The receptor library was made with multiplex PCR. The listed sequencing device is Illumina HiSeq 2000. TCR beta CDR3 regions were amplified from RNA transcripts. A first-round RT-PCR of the TCR CDR3 used the HTBI primer set with the Qiagen OneStep RT-PCR kit. TCRdb handled the public reads itself, with Q25 trimming in fastp and clone calling in MiXCR, and kept productive beta chains. All rows with the same CDR3 protein become a single entry with the most common DNA and genes. The sample profile shows over 700,000 distinct CDR3 sequences; roughly 37% of them were found once. The ten largest clones capture 7% to 10% of the sample. Sequencing was performed on blood. Every receptor here comes from a young man with Graves' hyperthyroidism.

This sequence joins TRBV7-2 and TRBJ2-5, with D tentatively TRBD2 (6 bases). V was cut by 6 bases and J by 5 bases, with 10 bases left in between. Germline CDR1 and CDR2: SGHTA and FQGNSA. The CDR3 loop spans 12 amino acids. The CDR3 sequence is CASRDAGETQYF. The DNA for the CDR3 is TGTGCCAGCAGAGACGCGGGGGAGACCCAGTACTTC. Full variable domain (outside the CDR3, taken from reference TRBV7-2 and TRBJ2-5): GAGVSQSPSNKVTEKGKDVELRCDPISGHTALYWYRQSLGQGLEFLIYFQGNSAPDKSGLPSDRFSAERTGGSVSTLTIQRTQQEDSAVYLCASRDAGETQYFGPGTRLLVL.

This sequence joins TRBV19 and TRBJ1-6; 9 positions agree with TRBD1. Trimming took 8 bases from V and 8 from J; bases not matched to a gene: 10. The CDR3 totals 15 residues. Germline CDR1 and CDR2: LNHDA and SQIVND (reference sequence). Here the CDR3 DNA reads TGTGCCAGTGACTCAAGGGACAGGGTGTATTCACCCCTCCACTTT. Translation gives CASDSRDRVYSPLHF.

This clonotype appeared many times. The V and J genes are TRBV2 and TRBJ1-5, with D possibly matching TRBD1 (5 bases). Trimming pared 3 bases from V and 5 bases from J, leaving 11 bases between. The CDR3 length is 14 residues. Germline loops: CDR1 SNHLY, CDR2 FYNNEI. The CDR3 sequence: CASSEEEQDQPQHF. CDR3 in DNA: TGTGCCAGCAGTGAGGAAGAACAGGATCAGCCCCAGCATTTT.

The chain combines TRBV7-2 with TRBJ1-5, with 8 bases identical to TRBD1. The CDR3 is 16 residues long. The germline CDR1 and CDR2 sequences are SGHTA and FQGNSA. The V segment lost 6 bases and the J segment 1 base; nucleotides outside the gene matches: 8. The CDR3 protein is CASSPLQGGSNQPQHF. CDR3 bases: TGTGCCAGCAGTCCCCTACAGGGGGGAAGCAATCAGCCCCAGCATTTT.

This clonotype has ten or more counts. The V call is TRBV10-3, the J call TRBJ1-1; D perhaps matches TRBD1 (6 bases). V gave up 0 bases and J gave up 5 bases, with 7 bases separating them. Germline CDR1 reads ENHRY; CDR2 reads SYGVKD. This CDR3 is built from 13 residues. CDR3 DNA: TGTGCCATCAGTGAGTCGGGGGCAACTGAAGCTTTCTTT. Translated: CAISESGATEAFF.

The chain joins TRBV13 to TRBJ2-7; 7 nucleotides line up with TRBD2. The ends lost 2 bases at V and 0 bases at J; junction bases unmatched: 7. The V gene's germline CDR1 is PRHDT and CDR2 FYEKMQ (reference sequence). CDR3 length: 16 amino acids. CDR3 protein: CASSLTRAGSSYEQYF. CDR3 nucleotide sequence: TGTGCCAGCAGCTTAACTCGAGCGGGAAGCTCCTACGAGCAGTACTTC.

The gene calls are TRBV5-1 and TRBJ2-5, with TRBD2 matching over 8 bases. The CDR3 is 16 amino acids. CDR1 and CDR2 from the germline V gene are SGHRS and YFSETQ. Germline trimming cut 2 bases from V and 4 bases from J; bases unmatched to any gene: 10. The CDR3 loop is CASSFGGSSGRETQYF. Written as DNA, the CDR3 is TGCGCCAGCAGCTTCGGGGGTTCTAGCGGGCGAGAGACCCAGTACTTC. The full variable domain, with the rest looked up from reference TRBV5-1 and TRBJ2-5, is KAGVTQTPRYLIKTRGQQVTLSCSPISGHRSVSWYQQTPGQGLQFLFEYFSETQRNKGNFPGRFSGRQFSNSRSEMNVSTLELGDSALYLCASSFGGSSGRETQYFGPGTRLLVL.